This entry lists 13 T cell receptor beta chains sequenced from one sample in a study of graft-versus-host responses after intestinal transplantation. Only in-frame clones appear in the TCRdb table, and some are missing; sequencing was by immunoSEQ multiplex PCR. The data contain about 15,000 clones, around 94% of them singletons. The specimen was PBMCs, collected 9 days after transplant. Receptor source: a human patient who received an intestinal transplant, so some T cells may come from the graft donor.

The chain links TRBV7-9 to TRBJ2-7, with 9 bases matching TRBD1. CDR1 SEHNR and CDR2 FQNEAQ come from the germline V gene (reference sequence). The J segment lost 4 bases and the V segment lost 3 bases, leaving 4 bases of the junction unmatched. CDR3 length: 14 residues. CDR3 protein: CASSFSGTGYEQYF. In nucleotides, the CDR3 is TGTGCCAGCAGCTTCTCCGGGACAGGGTACGAGCAGTACTTC. The full variable domain, completed using reference TRBV7-9 and TRBJ2-7, is DTGVSQNPRHKITKRGQNVTFRCDPISEHNRLYWYRQTLGQGPEFLTYFQNEAQLEKSRLLSDRFSAERPKGSFSTLEIQRTEQGDSAMYLCASSFSGTGYEQYFGPGTRLTVT.

This clone showed up just once. This rearrangement joins TRBV13 to TRBJ2-2, with 8 bases fitting TRBD1. This CDR3 contains 14 residues. V lost 1 base to trimming and J lost 9 bases; unmatched junction nucleotides: 4. Germline V gene sequence: CDR1 PRHDT, CDR2 FYEKMQ (reference sequence). CDR3 nucleotides: TGTGCCAGCAGCTTAGCAGGGGGCAGGAGGGAGCTGTTTTTT. Its protein product is CASSLAGGRRELFF.

This rearrangement joins TRBV11-1 to TRBJ2-3; 7 nucleotides match TRBD2. V trimming: 0 bases; J trimming: 10 bases; junction bases outside the gene matches: 16. In germline, CDR1 is SGHAT, CDR2 FQDESV (reference sequence). This CDR3 region has 17 residues. The CDR3 is CASSLAPPTSITAAQYF. Written as DNA, the CDR3 is TGTGCCAGCAGCTTAGCCCCTCCGACTAGCATTACGGCTGCGCAGTATTTT.

The V gene is TRBV6-5, the J gene TRBJ2-7, with 8 bases lining up with TRBD1. The CDR3 contains 15 residues. The trim removed 8 bases at V and 4 bases at J, leaving 13 bases unmatched. Germline assignment: CDR1 MNHEY and CDR2 SVGAGI. The CDR3 DNA is TGTGCCAGCTCCCCACGGGGCAGGGGGCGGTACGAGCAGTACTTC. Protein product: CASSPRGRGRYEQYF.

The J gene is TRBJ2-7, the V gene TRBV6-6; the D gene could be TRBD1 or TRBD2 (5 bases each). The V end lost 2 bases, the J end lost 4 bases, and 12 bases lay between the germline ends. CDR3 length: 14 residues. The V gene's germline CDR1 is MNHNY and CDR2 SVGAGI (reference sequence). The CDR3 nucleotides are TGTGCCAGCAGTTACAGGCAGGGAGTTTACGAGCAGTACTTC. Its protein product is CASSYRQGVYEQYF.

The chain joins TRBV7-9 to TRBJ1-1; D not certain. Germline CDR1 is SEHNR and CDR2 is FQNEAQ (reference sequence). V dropped 5 bases and J dropped 4 bases, with 17 bases sitting between them. This CDR3 comprises 15 residues. CDR3 DNA sequence: TGTGCCAGCAGCCCCGCGGGTTCCGAGGGCACTGAAGCTTTCTTT. Translation: CASSPAGSEGTEAFF.

The chain employs TRBV7-9 and TRBJ2-1; D ambiguous. V was pared by 2 bases and J by 9 bases, with 17 bases between. The CDR3 extends over 15 amino acids. CDR1 is SEHNR and CDR2 is FQNEAQ in the germline V gene (reference sequence). The CDR3 protein is CASSLLSLRLGEQFF. As DNA, the CDR3 is TGTGCCAGCAGCTTATTAAGCTTACGATTAGGTGAGCAGTTCTTC.

The V call is TRBV9, the J call TRBJ2-7, with TRBD1 matching 11 bases. The germline V gene encodes CDR1 SGDLS and CDR2 YYNGEE. J lost 6 bases, V lost 4 bases, and 3 bases had no gene match. This CDR3 region has 13 residues. DNA of the CDR3: TGTGCCAGCAGCCTGGACAGGGGGCTCGAGCAGTACTTC. Its translation: CASSLDRGLEQYF.

The genes are TRBV19 and TRBJ2-7; TRBD1 matches at 7 bases. Trimming at V came to 7 bases and at J to 2 bases, leaving 8 bases not matched to a gene. This CDR3 comprises 14 residues. Per germline, CDR1 LNHDA and CDR2 SQIVND (reference sequence). The CDR3 protein is CASTFRDRPYEQYF. CDR3 DNA: TGTGCCAGTACTTTTCGGGACAGACCCTACGAGCAGTACTTC.

The genes are TRBV7-6 and TRBJ2-6, with TRBD1 matching 12 bases. This CDR3 is 17 amino acids long. Germline V lookup: CDR1 SGHVS, CDR2 FNYEAQ. V shed 3 bases and J 4 bases; nucleotides not matched to a gene: 4. CDR3 amino acids: CASSLGQGAFGANVLTF. CDR3 coding DNA: TGTGCCAGCAGCTTGGGACAGGGGGCGTTCGGGGCCAACGTCCTGACTTTC.

The chain couples TRBV28 to TRBJ1-2; D might be TRBD1 (5 bases). This CDR3 is 13 amino acids long. Germline V gene data show CDR1 as MDHEN and CDR2 as SYDVKM. V was shortened by 4 bases and J by 5 bases, with 11 bases between the two germline ends. CDR3 protein: CASSWGSYYGYTF. CDR3 nucleotides: TGTGCCAGCAGTTGGGGCTCTTATTATGGCTACACCTTC.

This chain uses TRBV27 with TRBJ2-1; 7 bases map to TRBD1. The germline gives CDR1 MNHEY, CDR2 SMNVEV (reference sequence). The V gene end was trimmed by 5 bases and the J gene end by 10 bases; junction bases not matched to a gene: 2. CDR3 length equals 11 residues. CDR3 amino acids: CASSQTGEQFF. Written as DNA, the CDR3 is TGTGCCAGCAGTCAGACAGGGGAGCAGTTCTTC.

This chain links TRBV13 with TRBJ2-3; 9 bases are shared with TRBD1. Germline V gene data show CDR1 as PRHDT and CDR2 as FYEKMQ (reference sequence). The length of the CDR3 is 14 residues. The V segment lost 5 bases and the J segment 6 bases; nucleotides outside the gene matches: 6. CDR3 DNA: TGTGCCAGCAGCCCAGACAGGGGGGGTGATACGCAGTATTTT. Its protein product is CASSPDRGGDTQYF.